The rows below give T cell receptor beta chains drawn from one sample of a study of T cell repertoires in cytomegalovirus infection. In TCRdb, the reads were re-called with MiXCR into one record per CDR3 protein. Among around 210,000 distinct CDR3 sequences listed, 5% to 8.5% were seen once. The sequencing input was PBMCs. These receptors originate from a human donor in good health (CMV status not recorded). Some clones in this sample may be carry-over from other donors' samples. CDR3s include the opening cysteine and the closing phenylalanine or tryptophan. A D gene is named only where the DNA matches it firmly. Clone size is not always given. Where it is, it says once, few, many or a class for expanded clones.

D gene	V gene	J gene	clone size	CDR3 DNA	CDR3 protein
-	TRBV12-3/TRBV12-4	TRBJ2-1	many	TGTGCCAGCGTGCAATGGGGCAATGAGCAGTTCTTC	CASVQWGNEQFF
TRBD2	TRBV20-1	TRBJ2-3	few	TGCAGTGCTAGAGATGCGGGCGGGGGGGCAGATACGCAGTATTTT	CSARDAGGGADTQYF
-	TRBV20-1	TRBJ1-2	many	TGCAGTGCTAGGGTTTTTCCTAAGGGGGAGGGCTACACCTTC	CSARVFPKGEGYTF
-	TRBV7-2	TRBJ1-5	many	TGTGCCAGCACCGATATGGACAGAGTCAATCAGCCCCAGCATTTT	CASTDMDRVNQPQHF
TRBD2	TRBV14	TRBJ2-7	many	TGTGCCAGCAGCCAAGAGAGTACTAGCGGGGCCTACGAGCAGTACTTC	CASSQESTSGAYEQYF
-	TRBV29-1	TRBJ2-2	many	TGCAGCGTTGATGGAGGAGGTGGCGGGGAGCTGTTTTTT	CSVDGGGGGELFF
-	TRBV7-9	TRBJ2-1	many	TGTGCCAGCAACATTCTAGGGGGGACGAGGAGTGAGCAGTTCTTC	CASNILGGTRSEQFF
-	TRBV5-5	TRBJ1-1	many	TGTGCCAGCACGGCTAACTGGATGGACACTGAAGCTTTCTTT	CASTANWMDTEAFF
-	TRBV5-6	TRBJ1-1	few	TGTGCCAGCAGCGTCACAGGGCGCGCTGAAGCTTTCTTT	CASSVTGRAEAFF
TRBD2	TRBV6-2/TRBV6-3	TRBJ2-1	many	TGTGCCAGCAGTTATGGGACTAGCGGGGGTTCGTCCTACAATGAGCAGTTCTTC	CASSYGTSGGSSYNEQFF
TRBD2	TRBV7-8	TRBJ2-3	-	TGTGCCAGCAGCCCGCAGGGAGGGAGCGGAACTAGCACAGATACGCAGTATTTT	CASSPQGGSGTSTDTQYF
-	TRBV29-1	TRBJ1-2	many	TGCAGCGTCCCCCTCCCAGCCAGCTATGGCTACACCTTC	CSVPLPASYGYTF
TRBD1	TRBV11-2	TRBJ1-2	many	TGTGCCAGCAGCTTAGTCACCGGGACAGGGGTTAACTATGGCTACACCTTC	CASSLVTGTGVNYGYTF
-	TRBV27	TRBJ1-1	many	TGTGCCAGCAGGACCGGACCCTTCTGGGCTGAAGCTTTCTTT	CASRTGPFWAEAFF
TRBD2	TRBV7-9	TRBJ2-3	many	TGTGCCAGCAGCTTAGGGCTAGCGGGGAGACGCACAGATACGCAGTATTTT	CASSLGLAGRRTDTQYF
-	TRBV12-3/TRBV12-4	TRBJ1-3	many	TGTGCCAGCAGGGGGGCATACACCATATATTTT	CASRGAYTIYF
-	TRBV28	TRBJ2-1	many	TGTGCCAGCATTGGAGGCGGGAATGAGCAGTTCTTC	CASIGGGNEQFF
TRBD2	TRBV27	TRBJ2-1	many	TGTGCCAGCAGTCCCGCCGGGGCGGGGGGGTACAATGAGCAGTTCTTC	CASSPAGAGGYNEQFF